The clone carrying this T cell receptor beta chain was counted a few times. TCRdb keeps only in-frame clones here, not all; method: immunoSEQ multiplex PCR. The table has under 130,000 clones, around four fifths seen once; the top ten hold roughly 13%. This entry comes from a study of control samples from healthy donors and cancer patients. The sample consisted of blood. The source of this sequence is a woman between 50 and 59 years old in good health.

CDR3 coding DNA: TGTGCCAGCAGCCACTCGACAGGGGGCGGCCCAGATACGCAGTATTTT. Protein sequence: CASSHSTGGGPDTQYF. The V call is TRBV14, the J call TRBJ2-3; TRBD1 agrees at 10 bases. The trim removed 3 bases at V and 4 bases at J, leaving 7 bases unmatched. Per the germline V gene, CDR1 is SGHDN and CDR2 is FVKESK. The CDR3 has 16 amino acids.